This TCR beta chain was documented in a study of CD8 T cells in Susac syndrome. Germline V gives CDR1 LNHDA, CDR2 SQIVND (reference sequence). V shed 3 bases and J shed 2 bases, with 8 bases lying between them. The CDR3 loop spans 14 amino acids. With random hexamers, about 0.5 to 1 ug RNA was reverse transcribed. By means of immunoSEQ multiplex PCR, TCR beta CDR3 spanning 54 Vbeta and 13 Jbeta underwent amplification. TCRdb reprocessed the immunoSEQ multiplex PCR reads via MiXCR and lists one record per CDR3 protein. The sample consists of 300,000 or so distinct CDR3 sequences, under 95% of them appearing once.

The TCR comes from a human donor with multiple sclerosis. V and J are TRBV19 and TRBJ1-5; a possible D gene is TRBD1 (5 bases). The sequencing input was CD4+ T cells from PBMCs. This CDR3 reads CASSIWGGNQPQHF. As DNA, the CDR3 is TGTGCCAGTAGTATTTGGGGGGGCAATCAGCCCCAGCATTTT.